The present entry profiles one TCR beta chain with its context. There are 12 residues in the CDR3. With 3 bases removed from V and 0 bases from J, the gap between germline ends came to 3 bases. The germline CDR1 and CDR2 sequences are GTSNPN and SVGIG (reference sequence). This sample was taken from a study of shared clonotypes between healthy human individuals. Each PCR replicate run on unsorted PBMC took in approximately 310 ng DNA, 30,000 or so T cell genomes. Only in-frame clones appear in the TCRdb table, and some are missing; sequencing was by immunoSEQ multiplex PCR. The top ten hold approximately 11% of the sample, which has more than 400,000 clones, roughly 80% seen once. The donor cohort consisted entirely of Caucasian adults residing in Nashville, Tennessee. Genomic DNA for unsorted samples was obtained from about 90 million PBMCs.

Sequencing input: PBMCs. The receptor's source is a woman between 35 and 50 years old in good health. Some clones in this sample may be carry-over from other donors' samples. This rearrangement joins TRBV30 to TRBJ1-3; no clear D. In DNA, the CDR3 is TGTGCCTGGAGGACCTCTGGAAACACCATATATTTT. Encoded protein: CAWRTSGNTIYF.